Each of the 4 T cell receptor beta chains below was sequenced from the same sample in a study of breast tumors, draining lymph nodes, adjacent tissues. TCRdb re-called the multiplex PCR reads through MiXCR, storing one row per CDR3 protein. The top ten hold 13% of the sample, which has about 15,000 distinct CDR3 sequences, 45% seen once. Material for sequencing was tumor-adjacent breast tissue. The receptors here all came from a female donor with breast cancer. Some clones in this sample may be carry-over from other donors' samples.

By share, this clonotype counts as medium-sized. A read error may account for a junction end that differs from germline. The CDR3 region has the DNA TGTGCCAGCAGCTCGGGACTAGCGGAGAACCAGTACTTC. Translated: CASSSGLAENQYF. V is TRBV7-2 and J is TRBJ2-5; 11 nucleotides align to TRBD2. CDR3 length: 13 residues. Germline V CDR1 and CDR2: SGHTA, FQGNSA.

This clonotype was seen many times. This clone may be a read error of a much larger clone one base away. This rearrangement joins TRBV12-3 or TRBV12-4 to TRBJ2-2; 7 bases match TRBD1. The CDR3 consists of 14 residues. V trimming: 4 bases; J trimming: 6 bases; junction bases outside the gene matches: 5. The CDR3 DNA is TGTGCCAGCAGTTCAGGGGGTAAGGCCGGGGAGCTGTTTTTT. It yields the protein CASSSGGKAGELFF.

V is TRBV27 and J is TRBJ2-1; 9 bases line up with TRBD2. Trimming cost V 2 bases and J 7 bases; bases outside gene matches: 6. The germline gives CDR1 MNHEY, CDR2 SMNVEV (reference sequence). The CDR3 is 15 amino acids. CDR3 coding DNA: TGTGCCAGCAGTTTAGCGGGGGGGATGAGGAATGAGCAGTTCTTC. This translates into CASSLAGGMRNEQFF.

This clonotype was seen many times. A single base separates this from a much larger clone, so it may be a read error. The genes are TRBV5-6 and TRBJ2-7; 8 nucleotides agree with TRBD2. This CDR3 spans 15 amino acids. The V and J ends lost 4 bases and 0 bases, in that order; junction bases with no gene match: 6. Germline loops: CDR1 SGHDT, CDR2 YYEEEE. The CDR3 reads CASSRGGPHSYEQYF. DNA of the CDR3: TGTGCCAGCAGCCGCGGGGGGCCACACTCCTACGAGCAGTACTTC.